The clone carrying this T cell receptor (beta chain) was observed a handful of times. The V and J ends lost 2 bases and 2 bases respectively, with 11 bases between them. The CDR3 contains 15 residues. Germline lookup yields CDR1 SGDLS and CDR2 YYNGEE. The sample originates from a study of T-cell memory formation after mild COVID-19. Constant-segment primers were used for 5'RACE, and the resulting TCR alpha and TCR beta cDNA libraries carried sample barcodes and UMIs. From the 5' RACE reads, TCRdb called clonotypes with MiXCR, one entry per CDR3 protein. In the table there are under 550,000 distinct CDR3 sequences, over 15% of which are singletons.

V and J are TRBV9 and TRBJ1-3; maybe TRBD1 (6 bases). The origin of this receptor is a man between 18 and 29 years old who had mild COVID-19 (a few samples of this study predate the infection). Cell type and time point are not known. Specimen: PBMCs or a T cell subset sorted from them (not recorded which). CDR3 coding DNA: TGTGCCAGCAGCGTCTCGGCAGGGGCTGGAAACACCATATATTTT. Its protein product is CASSVSAGAGNTIYF.